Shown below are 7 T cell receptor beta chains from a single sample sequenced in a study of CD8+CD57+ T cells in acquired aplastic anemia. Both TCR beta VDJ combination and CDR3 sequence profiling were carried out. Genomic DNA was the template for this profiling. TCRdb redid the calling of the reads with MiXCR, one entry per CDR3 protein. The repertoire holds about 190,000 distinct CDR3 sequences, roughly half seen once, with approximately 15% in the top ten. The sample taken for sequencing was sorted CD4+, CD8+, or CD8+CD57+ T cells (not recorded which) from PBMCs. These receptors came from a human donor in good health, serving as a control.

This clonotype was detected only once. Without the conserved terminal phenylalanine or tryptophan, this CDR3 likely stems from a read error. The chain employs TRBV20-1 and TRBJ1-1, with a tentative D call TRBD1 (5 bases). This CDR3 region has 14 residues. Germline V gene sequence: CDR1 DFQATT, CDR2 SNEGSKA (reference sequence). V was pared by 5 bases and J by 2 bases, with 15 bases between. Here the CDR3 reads CSAQRDGPNTEAFL. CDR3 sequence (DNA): TGCAGTGCTCAGAGGGACGGTCCCAACACTGAAGCTTTCTTA.

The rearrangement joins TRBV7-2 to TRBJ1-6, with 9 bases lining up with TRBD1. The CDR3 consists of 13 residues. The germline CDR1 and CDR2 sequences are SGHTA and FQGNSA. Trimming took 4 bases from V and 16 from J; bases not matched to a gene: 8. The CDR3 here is CASSYTGTGLLHF. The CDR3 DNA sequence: TGTGCCAGCAGCTATACCGGGACAGGGCTACTCCACTTT.

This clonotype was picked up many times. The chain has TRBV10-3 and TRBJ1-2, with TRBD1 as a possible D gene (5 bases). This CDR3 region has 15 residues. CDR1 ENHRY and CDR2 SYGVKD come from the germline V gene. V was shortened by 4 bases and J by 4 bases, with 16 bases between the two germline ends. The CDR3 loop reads CAISGYRLPSYGYTF. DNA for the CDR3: TGTGCCATCAGTGGGTACAGGTTGCCGTCCTATGGCTACACCTTC.

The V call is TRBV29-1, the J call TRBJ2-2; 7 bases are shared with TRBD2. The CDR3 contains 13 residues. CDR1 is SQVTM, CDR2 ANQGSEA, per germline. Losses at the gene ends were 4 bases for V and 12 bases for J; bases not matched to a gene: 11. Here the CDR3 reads CSVVKGGYEKLFF. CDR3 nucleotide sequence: TGCAGCGTTGTGAAGGGAGGGTACGAGAAGCTGTTTTTT.

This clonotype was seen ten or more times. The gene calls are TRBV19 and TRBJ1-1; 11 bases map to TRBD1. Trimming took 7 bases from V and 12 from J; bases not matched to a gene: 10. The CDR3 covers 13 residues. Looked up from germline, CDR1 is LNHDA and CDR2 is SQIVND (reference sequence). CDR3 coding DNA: TGTGCCAGTATACAGTCTGGGACAGGGGGAACTTTCTTT. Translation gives CASIQSGTGGTFF.

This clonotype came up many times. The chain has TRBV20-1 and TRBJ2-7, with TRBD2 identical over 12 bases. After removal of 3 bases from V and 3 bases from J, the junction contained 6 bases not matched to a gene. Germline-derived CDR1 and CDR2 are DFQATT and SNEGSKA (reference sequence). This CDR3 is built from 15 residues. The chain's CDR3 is CSASPKLAGGYEQYF. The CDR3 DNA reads TGCAGTGCTAGCCCAAAACTAGCGGGGGGCTACGAGCAGTACTTC.

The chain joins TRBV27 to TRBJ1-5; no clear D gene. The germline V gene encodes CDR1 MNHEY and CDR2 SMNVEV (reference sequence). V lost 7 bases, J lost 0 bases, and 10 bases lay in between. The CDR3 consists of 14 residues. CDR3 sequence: CASIPQPSNQPQHF. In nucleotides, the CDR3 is TGTGCCAGCATCCCCCAGCCTAGCAATCAGCCCCAGCATTTT.